Below, one T cell receptor beta chain is given with its context. Its antigen is currently not known. One base away there is no much larger clone; base qualities are not given. This specimen comes from a study of control samples from healthy donors and cancer patients (dated by TCRdb to the early 2020s). The library came from the immunoSEQ multiplex PCR assay. The clones in this table, taken by TCRdb from immuneACCESS, are in-frame only. Not every clone is retained; where verified, under half of the shortfall comes from an unresolved V gene, and the cause of the rest is unknown. The sample table contains 100,000 to 150,000 clones; only one count was recorded for less than 95% of them. The ten biggest clones cover 3.6% of the sample. V loses 0 bases of germline sequence and J loses 0 bases, and the interval between the two ends is 11 bases. Reading the germline V gene gives CDR1 LGHNA and CDR2 YSLEER. The CDR3 sequence holds 16 residues, the cysteine and phenylalanine included. The entry retains the CDR3 DNA only, 48 bases that are in frame from base 1.

This receptor chain uses TRBV4-3 and TRBJ1-1; matching of 6 bases hints at TRBD1 as the D gene. The sequencing sample was made of blood. This clonotype originated in a man aged 25-45 years in good health. The DNA sequence is given as TGCGCCAGCAGCCAAGAGGGGGGGCCATTGAACACTGAAGCTTTCTTT. The encoded protein is CASSQEGGPLNTEAFF.